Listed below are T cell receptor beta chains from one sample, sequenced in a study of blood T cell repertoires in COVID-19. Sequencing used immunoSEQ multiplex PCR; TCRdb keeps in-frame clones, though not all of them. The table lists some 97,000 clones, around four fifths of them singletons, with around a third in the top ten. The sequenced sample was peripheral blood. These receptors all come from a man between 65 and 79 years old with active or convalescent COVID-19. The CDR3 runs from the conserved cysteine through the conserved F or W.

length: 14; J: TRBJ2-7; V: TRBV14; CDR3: CASSQGTANYEQYF
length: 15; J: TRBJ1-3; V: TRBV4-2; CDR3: CASSQDKGLGNTIYF
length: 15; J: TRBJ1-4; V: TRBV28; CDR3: CASSESGRANEKLFF
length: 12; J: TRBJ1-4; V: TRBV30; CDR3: CAWSPGAGGLFF
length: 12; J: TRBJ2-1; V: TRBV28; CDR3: CASSSGGSEQFF
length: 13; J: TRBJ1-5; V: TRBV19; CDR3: CASRNGNEQPQHF
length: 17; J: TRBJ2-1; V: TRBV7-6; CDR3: CASSLEASGRAYNEQFF
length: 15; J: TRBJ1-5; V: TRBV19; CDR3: CASNPVGGGNQPQHF
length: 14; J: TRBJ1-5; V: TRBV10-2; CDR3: CASSESGRNQPQHF
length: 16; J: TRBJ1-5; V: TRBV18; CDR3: CASSPDSSYSNQPQHF
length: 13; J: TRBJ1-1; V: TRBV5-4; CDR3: CASSGGTVTEAFF
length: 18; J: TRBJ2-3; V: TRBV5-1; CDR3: CASSLARLAGGVVDTQYF
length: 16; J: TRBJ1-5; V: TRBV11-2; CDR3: CASSLVQGWSNQPQHF
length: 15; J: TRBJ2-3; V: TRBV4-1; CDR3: CASSYAGARSGTQYF
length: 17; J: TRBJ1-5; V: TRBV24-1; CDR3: CATLRTGHPTSNQPQHF
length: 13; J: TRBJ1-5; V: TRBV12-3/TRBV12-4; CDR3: CASSGTGNQPQHF
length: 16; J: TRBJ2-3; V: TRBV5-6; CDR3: CASRLAGGLRTDTQYF
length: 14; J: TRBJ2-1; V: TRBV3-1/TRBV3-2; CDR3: CASSQWDRADEQFF
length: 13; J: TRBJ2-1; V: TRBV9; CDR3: CASSTGQGYEQFF
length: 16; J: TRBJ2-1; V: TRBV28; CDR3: CASSSTGQGAVNEQFF
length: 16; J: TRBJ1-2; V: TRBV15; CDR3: CATSREGSSPPYGYTF
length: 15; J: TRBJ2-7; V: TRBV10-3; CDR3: CAISGRTGFSYEQYF
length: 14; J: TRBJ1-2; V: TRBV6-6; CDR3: CASSYGQALSGYTF
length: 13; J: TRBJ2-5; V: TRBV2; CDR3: CASSSQGEETQYF
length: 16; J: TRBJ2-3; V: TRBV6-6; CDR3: CASSYSPGSSTDTQYF
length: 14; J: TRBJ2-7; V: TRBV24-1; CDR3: CATSATGAPYEQYF
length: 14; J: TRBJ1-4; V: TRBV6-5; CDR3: CASRHRGSNEKLFF
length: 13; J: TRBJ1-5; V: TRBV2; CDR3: CASSESGYQPQHF
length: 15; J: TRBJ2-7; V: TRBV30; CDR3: CAWSGGASGIYEQYF
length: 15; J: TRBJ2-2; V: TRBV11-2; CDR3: CASTRRQGNTGELFF
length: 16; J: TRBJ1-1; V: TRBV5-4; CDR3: CASSLSGTGALRWAFF
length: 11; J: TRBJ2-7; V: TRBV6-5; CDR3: CASHGSYEQYF
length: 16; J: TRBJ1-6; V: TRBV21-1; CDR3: CASSKKGGKGNSPLHF
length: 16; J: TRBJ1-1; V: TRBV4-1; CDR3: CASSQGYQGGNTEAFF
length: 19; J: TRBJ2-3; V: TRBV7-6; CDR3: CASSNPRILGGASTDTQYF
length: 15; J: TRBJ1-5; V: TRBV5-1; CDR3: CASSLDRGTNQPQHF
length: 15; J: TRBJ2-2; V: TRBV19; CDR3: CASSIGTGSTGELFF
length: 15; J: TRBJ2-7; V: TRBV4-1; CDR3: CASSQDARREDEQYF
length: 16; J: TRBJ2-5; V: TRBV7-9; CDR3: CASSLAGGQGLETQYF
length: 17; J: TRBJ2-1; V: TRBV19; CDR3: CASSISPGMSSYNEQFF
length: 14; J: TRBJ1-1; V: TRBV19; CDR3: CASSKDSANTEAFF
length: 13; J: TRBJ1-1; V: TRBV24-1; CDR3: CATSPGGNTEAFF
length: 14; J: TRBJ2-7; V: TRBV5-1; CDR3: CASSLGQRGYEQYF
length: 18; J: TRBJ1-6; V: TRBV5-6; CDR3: CASSFGGHLFSYNSPLHF
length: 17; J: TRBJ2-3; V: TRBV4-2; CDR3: CASSQAVPSGGQDTQYF
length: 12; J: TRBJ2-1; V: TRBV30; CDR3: CAWSVARGEQFF
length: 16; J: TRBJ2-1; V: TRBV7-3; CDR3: CASSHRGTRTYNEQFF
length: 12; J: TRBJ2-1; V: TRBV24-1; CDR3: CATSEIRGTQFF
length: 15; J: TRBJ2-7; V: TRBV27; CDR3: CASSPSGQGALEQYF
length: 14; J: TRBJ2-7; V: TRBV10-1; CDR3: CASRRVRRGGEQYF
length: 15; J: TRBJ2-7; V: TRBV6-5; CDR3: CASSTPGLTTYEQYF
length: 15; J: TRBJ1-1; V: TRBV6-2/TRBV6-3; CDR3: CASSFWGRMNTEAFF
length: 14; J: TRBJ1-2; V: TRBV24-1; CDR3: CATSDLDLSYGYTF
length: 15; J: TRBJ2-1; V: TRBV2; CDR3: CASSNIGLATDEQFF